This entry lists 3 T cell receptor beta chains sequenced from one sample in a study of blood T cell repertoires in COVID-19. Assay used: immunoSEQ multiplex PCR; TCRdb lists only in-frame clones, some missing. The sample records a few hundred thousand clones, around 83% being singletons. The sample consisted of peripheral blood. Receptors originate from a man aged 50-59 years with active or convalescent COVID-19.

The chain carries TRBV25-1 and TRBJ1-3; D possibly corresponds to TRBD1 (6 bases). Germline CDR1 reads MGHDK; CDR2 reads SYGVNS. The CDR3 totals 15 residues. Trimming pared 6 bases from V and 4 bases from J, leaving 16 bases between. CDR3 residues: CASRKAGESGNTIYF. CDR3 DNA: TGTGCCAGCAGGAAGGCAGGGGAGTCGGGAAACACCATATATTTT.

This chain connects TRBV3-1 (or the pseudogene TRBV3-2) to TRBJ2-4; 8 bases align to TRBD2. The CDR3 loop spans 14 amino acids. V lost 6 bases to trimming and J lost 6 bases; unmatched junction nucleotides: 7. Looked up from germline, CDR1 is LGHDT and CDR2 is YNNKEL (reference sequence). The CDR3 protein is CASSPGTSRNIQYF. The CDR3 nucleotides read TGTGCCAGCAGTCCCGGGACTAGTAGAAACATTCAGTACTTC.

The chain is built from TRBV6-5 and TRBJ2-1; TRBD2 aligns across 8 bases. Germline CDR1 MNHEY, CDR2 SVGAGI. The CDR3 covers 15 residues. After removal of 5 bases from V and 4 bases from J, the junction contained 7 bases not matched to a gene. The CDR3 here is CASSHRLATYNEQFF. In nucleotides, the CDR3 is TGTGCCAGCAGTCACAGACTAGCGACTTACAATGAGCAGTTCTTC.